This T cell receptor (beta chain) was retrieved from a study of cytomegalovirus exposure and HLA in healthy donors (dated by TCRdb to the late 2010s). Some background on the complete study: An earlier analysis of some 550 of the donors reported about 290 Gb of sequence data and more than 90 million unique TCR beta sequences from about 179 million T cells. An early release that covered about 600 HLA-typed donors contained 300 to 350 gigabases of sequencing data and 85 million to 100 million unique TCR sequences. Of the roughly 390 genotyped donors, 65% to 90% were placed in the genetic ancestry cluster associated with self-reported Caucasian donors. The aim of the study was to test whether cataloging public T cell receptors could identify signatures of past pathogen exposure. The T cell repertoires of under 750 subjects were profiled by immunosequencing and related to cytomegalovirus serostatus. In addition to the first cohort of 666 subjects, a separate validation cohort of 130 or so different subjects was used. To predict cytomegalovirus infection status, the study combined high-throughput TCR immunosequencing, statistical association of individual TCRs with disease status, and machine learning. A later analysis re-analyzed previously published TCR beta repertoires from 600 to 850 donors and added high-resolution HLA genotyping to study TCR occurrence patterns. Rather than using new phenotypic data, the later analysis identified candidate immune exposures from TCR beta sequences and from how often those sequences occurred across donors. An earlier analysis of some 500 of the donors applied high-throughput TCR beta sequencing to assess whether each TCR beta V gene segment acted as functional or pseudogenic. Donor age, sex, ethnicity and CMV serostatus were compiled alongside the repertoire data. Genome-wide SNP genotypes for about three fifths of the roughly 670 donors were used in a later genetic analysis, which treated that subset as a discovery cohort. Every repertoire in the discovery cohort had been generated on one and the same sequencing platform. HLA typing included class I and class II loci at four-digit resolution. Typing coverage differed by locus: A, B, C, DRB1 and DQB1 were typed in roughly 629-630 donors, DQA1 in approximately 520, DPA1 in nearly 610, and DPB1 in 400 to 480. Four or five DR-DQ haplotypes were handled as single units for association and clustering, since linkage in the cohort was strong. Among 300 to 500 genotyped donors of the cohort, an average of around 240,000 unique TCR beta nucleotide sequences was sequenced per donor, of which 15% to 20% were non-productive. What the authors observed across the whole study: In a later analysis, most CMV-associated TCR beta chains were found to appear HLA-restricted, with HLA associations seemingly driven largely by CMV exposure. This cohort had only TCR beta chains sequenced, and the lack of alpha or paired-chain data limited which features could be detected. Across donors, most TCR sequences were observed very rarely, whereas some public TCRs were present in many individuals. Correlated functional status among segregating V segments might be attributable to linkage disequilibrium, but an unknown experimental factor could not be ruled out. According to a later analysis, TCR association rates differed among HLA loci, with DRB1 alleles showing the most associated TCRs and HLA-C alleles showing the fewest. V-gene and J-gene trimming of TCR beta chains was associated with a missense DCLRE1C variant in a later genetic analysis, and the association was replicated in an independent cohort. At a false discovery rate of 0.05, a later analysis linked fewer than 20,000 TCR beta sequences to specific HLA alleles. According to the authors, the approach could potentially be generalized to other disease states and immunological phenotypes. The 87-base-pair reads could not distinguish some IMGT-functional V segments, including TRBV6-2 and TRBV6-3, so those segments were excluded. Broadly in line with IMGT annotations, most TCR beta V segments showed up in productive rearrangements about 87% or about 30% of the time in an earlier analysis of 450 to 750 of the donors. When HLA alleles, especially DR and DQ, strongly co-occurred, TCR associations were difficult to assign to individual alleles. The presence/absence analyses assumed that sequencing depth was roughly uniform across donors, and that assumption may not be true. Three of the identified cytomegalovirus-associated TCR beta chains were confirmed in vitro to be specific for cytomegalovirus antigens. In a later genetic analysis, fewer N-insertions in productive TCRs were reported among donors in an Asian-associated ancestry cluster than the 666-donor mean. A further reported finding was that TCR beta sequences accurately predicted the HLA-A and HLA-B alleles for most subjects in the first cohort. Because HLA typing was unavailable for some donors at each locus, only the typed subset was used in association tests. For the cohort, immune exposure information was limited to CMV serostatus. The study listed 170 or so TCR beta chains as associated with cytomegalovirus. Over 15 rarely observed V segments, including chromosome 9 orphons, were excluded from the earlier analysis of a few hundred of the donors because counts were too low. A cluster of highly shared sequence variants was judged likely to be a technical artifact of the sequencing pipeline. In a later analysis, HLA-associated TCR beta chains were found to be more clonally expanded and to have lower generation probabilities than equally common non-associated chains. The classifier was reported to diagnose cytomegalovirus status with high specificity and sensitivity in both the original and validation cohorts. A later analysis reported that several top co-occurrence clusters appeared linked to parvovirus B19, influenza, CMV and Epstein-Barr virus.

Comments on this clone: Its antigen specificity is not known.

For CDR1 and CDR2, the germline V gene lists MNHNS and SASEGT. V gives up 8 bases and J gives up 3 bases, and the segment between their germline ends measures 14 bases. The CDR3 has 13 amino acids, counting the end cysteine and phenylalanine. The retained sequence is limited to the CDR3, 39 bases, with the frame set at the first base. The cohort was made up of roughly 670 healthy bone marrow donors. Cohort members were all nominally healthy when sampled, although unrecorded immune exposures were likely present. The donor was CMV seronegative and belonged to the group of 352 seronegative cohort members. A peripheral blood sample was collected from each donor, and TCR beta sequencing was performed on peripheral blood mononuclear cells. The Qiagen DNeasy Blood Extraction Kit was used to extract genomic DNA from the blood cell samples. Preparation of the library involved the immunoSEQ multiplex PCR assay. For the multiplex PCR, a mixture combining 60 forward primers for TCR Vbeta segments and 13 reverse primers for TCR Jbeta segments was used. Amplification of the CDR3 region of rearranged TCR beta genes was performed with a multiplex PCR assay on genomic DNA. The amplified TCR beta libraries were sequenced on the Illumina HiSeq System as 87-base-pair reads. The paper's data handling went like this. Across the roughly 670 repertoires, a later analysis counted tens of millions of unique TCR beta chains, 9.5 million to 12 million of which were shared by at least two donors. A nearest-neighbor algorithm error-corrected the raw reads and collapsed the reads into unique sequences, merging closely related sequences to remove PCR and sequencing errors. CDR3 sequences were aligned to IMGT reference sequences to assign V, D and J gene segments. For a sequence to be retained, at least a six-nucleotide match to both a V gene segment and a J gene segment was required. A rearrangement was called productive if the CDR3 had no stop codons and remained in frame with V and J, and every other rearrangement was called non-productive. CDR3 was defined by IMGT convention, running from the second conserved V-encoded cysteine to the conserved J-encoded phenylalanine. In an earlier analysis of 550 to 650 of the donors, sequences lacking an unambiguous match to a single V gene segment were excluded. In an earlier analysis of about 590 of the donors, a V segment was called functional when productive rearrangements were above 56.7%, and segregating when the standard deviation between donors exceeded 5%. A statistical classification framework was developed to diagnose cytomegalovirus status using the catalog of TCR beta chain sequences. V and J gene assignment, in a later analysis, came from comparing TCR nucleotide sequences with IMGT/GENE-DB human TR gene sequences. A later analysis assigned CDR3 sequences and most-parsimonious VDJ recombination scenarios with the TCRdist pipeline. In a later analysis, each TCR beta chain was defined by its CDR3 amino acid sequence together with its V-gene family, and reads lacking a unique V-gene family were excluded. As a way to deal with suspected cross-contamination and a sequencing artifact, a later analysis dropped more than 500 nucleotide sequences that were highly shared and had low generation probability. In a later analysis, a clonal expansion index for each public chain was calculated from normalized within-repertoire ranks of inferred template counts. In a later analysis, generation probabilities were computed with a VDJ recombination model fitted to out-of-frame rearrangements, and the resulting probabilities were checked against IGoR. In a later analysis, hypergeometric tests were used to score TCR-TCR, TCR-HLA and TCR-CMV co-occurrence, with a repertoire-size bias correction applied to TCR pairs. In a later analysis, false discovery rates were estimated by permuting HLA or CMV assignments 20 times. A later analysis grouped co-occurring TCRs with DBSCAN, adding TCRdist sequence similarity when clustering within HLA-allele-positive subsets. Repertoires with fewer than 30,000 or more than 120,000 public chains were left out of co-occurrence clustering, as were five repertoires with anomalous nucleotide sharing. TCRdb mirrors the immuneACCESS table, restricted to in-frame sequences. Some clones are absent from its copies; in checked studies, under half trace to an unresolved V gene, and the reason for the others is unknown. D and trimming were read from the DNA, whereas the V and J calls and clone size are those reported in that table. The sample's table covers about 160,000 clones. The ten largest clones add up to approximately 1.5% of the sample.

The V and J segments used are TRBV6-1 and TRBJ2-7; a tentative D call is TRBD1 (5 bases match). The sample comprised PBMCs. This receptor was obtained from a woman between 45 and 65 years old in good health and CMV-seronegative. CDR3 reads: CASPGLWGYEQYF. The nucleotide sequence is given as TGTGCCAGCCCAGGGCTCTGGGGCTACGAGCAGTACTTC.